What follows is one T cell receptor beta chain and its context. V dropped 5 bases and J dropped 2; count of bases not matched to a gene: 4. CDR3 length: 15 residues. Germline V CDR1 and CDR2: SGHKS, YYEKEE (reference sequence). This entry is derived from a study of blood T cell repertoires in COVID-19. Repertoires were generated with immunoSEQ multiplex PCR, while TCRdb's copy carries only in-frame clones and drops some. The sample records about 73,000 clones, 83% being singletons. The sequence derives from a woman between 55 and 75 years old with acute or convalescent COVID-19. Sequences were obtained from peripheral blood. J is TRBJ2-3 and V is TRBV5-5, with TRBD2 matching over 11 bases. CDR3 bases: TGTGCCAGCAGTCTAGCGGGGGGCGACACAGATACGCAGTATTTT. This encodes CASSLAGGDTDTQYF.